The clone carrying this TCR beta chain was seen at least ten times. The antigen remains unidentified. The sample originates from a study of T cells in Graves' hyperthyroidism and ophthalmopathy. Study findings and constraints: Blood samples included most of the expanded thyroid clonotypes exceeding 0.001. From stable hyperthyroidism, ophthalmopathy was separated by a 13 V-J model.

In patients aged 18 to 65, hyperthyroidism was newly diagnosed, with duration under 2 months. The study based diagnoses on clinical symptoms, serum thyroxine and TRAb, thyroid ultrasound and orbital computed tomography. This CDR3 has 15 amino acids. Germline assignment: CDR1 MNHEY and CDR2 SVGAGI. V shed 4 bases and J shed 7 bases, with 19 bases lying between them. From RNA transcripts, TCR beta CDR3 regions were amplified. Initially, a first-round RT-PCR of the TCR CDR3 employed the HTBI primer set. TCRdb re-derived calls from the multiplex PCR reads in MiXCR, one entry per CDR3 protein. The sample contains about 520,000 distinct CDR3 sequences, 20% of which appear only once.

Sequences were obtained from blood. The clonotype originates from a young man with Graves' hyperthyroidism. This chain joins TRBV6-5 and TRBJ1-1; unclear D gene. In nucleotides, the CDR3 is TGTGCCAGCAGTTCTCCGCCCGGACGACCCGTTGAAGCTTTCTTT. Translation gives CASSSPPGRPVEAFF.